This T cell receptor (beta chain) was sequenced in a study of B cell selection in AIRE deficiency. Germline values: CDR1 KGHSH, CDR2 LQKENI. This CDR3 comprises 12 residues. Trimming stripped 4 bases from V and 8 bases from J, with 8 bases between. Regulatory T cells were sorted as CD4+CD25hiCD127low/negative. Original processing methods: Around 60,000 patient and around 100,000 healthy donor TCRbeta sequences came from Tregs. The protocol was immunoSEQ multiplex PCR, while the TCRdb copy is restricted to in-frame clones and leaves out a portion. That table gives V, J and clone size, and the DNA gave D and trimming. The table has 15,000 or so clones, 93% seen once. This clone was seen only once.

The chain combines TRBV18 with TRBJ2-2; D possibly corresponds to TRBD1 (6 bases). The clonotype comes from a human donor with AIRE deficiency. Sequenced sample: Tregs sorted from PBMCs. The CDR3 nucleotides are TGTGCCAGCTCACACGGGACAGGGGAGCTGTTTTTT. Amino acids: CASSHGTGELFF.